This T cell receptor beta chain was observed in a study of shared clonotypes between healthy human individuals. About this clone: The antigen remains undetermined.

The CDR3 contains 14 residues. V lost 6 bases to trimming and J lost 4 bases; unmatched junction nucleotides: 8. The germline V gene has CDR1 MDHEN and CDR2 SYDVKM. Sorted-subset replicate PCR reactions contained 200 ng DNA, corresponding to roughly 29,000 T cell genomes. Original analysis: Quality scores were absent from the junction-only immunoSEQ sequences, so filtering differed. Sequencing used immunoSEQ multiplex PCR; TCRdb keeps in-frame clones, though not all of them. The DNA gave D and trimming, while V, J and clone size come from that table. The sample contains 2 million to 2.5 million clones, around 90% of which appear only once. Regarding the study as a whole: An effect of sequencing depth on clonotype sharing among donors was expected.

This receptor was obtained from a man younger than 35 in good health. Some clones in this sample may be carry-over from other donors' samples. The chain couples TRBV28 to TRBJ1-1; 7 positions match TRBD1. The sample comprised naive CD4+ T cells from PBMCs. Regarding subset: CD45RA+ positively selected. The DNA for the CDR3 is TGTGCCAGCAGACTTAGGGGGCTGGCCACTGAAGCTTTCTTT. It yields the protein CASRLRGLATEAFF.